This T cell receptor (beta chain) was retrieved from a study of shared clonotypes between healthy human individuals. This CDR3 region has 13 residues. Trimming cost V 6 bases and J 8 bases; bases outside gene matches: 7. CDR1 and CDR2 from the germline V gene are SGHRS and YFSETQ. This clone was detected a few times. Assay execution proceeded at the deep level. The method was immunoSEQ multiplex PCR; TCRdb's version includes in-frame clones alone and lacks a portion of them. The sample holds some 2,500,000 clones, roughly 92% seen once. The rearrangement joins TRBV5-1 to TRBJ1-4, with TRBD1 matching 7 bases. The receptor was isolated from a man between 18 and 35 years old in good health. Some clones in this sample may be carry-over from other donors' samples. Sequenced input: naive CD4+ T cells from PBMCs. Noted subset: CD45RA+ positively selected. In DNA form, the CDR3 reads TGCGCCAGCAAGGGGGCCTTCAGAGAAAAACTGTTTTTT. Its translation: CASKGAFREKLFF.